Presented here are 18 T cell receptor beta chains from one specimen sequenced in a study of blood T cell repertoires in COVID-19. TCRdb's table, derived via immunoSEQ multiplex PCR, lists solely in-frame clones and lacks some. The sample holds roughly 250,000 clones; around 86% are singletons and the top ten take 1.5% to 2%. Source material: PBMCs or T cells enriched from blood (not recorded which). The origin of the receptors is a woman aged 50 to 60 who had recovered from COVID-19.

The chain joins TRBV19 to TRBJ2-1, with 16 bases that match TRBD2. V gave up 5 bases and J gave up 0 bases; unmatched junction bases: 7. The CDR3 length is 19 residues. CDR1 and CDR2 from the germline V gene are LNHDA and SQIVND (reference sequence). DNA for the CDR3: TGTGCCAGTAGTCCCGGGACTAGCGGGAGGGGAAGCTCCTACAATGAGCAGTTCTTC. It yields the protein CASSPGTSGRGSSYNEQFF.

The J gene is TRBJ1-2, the V gene TRBV4-3; 7 bases are shared with TRBD1. Germline trimming cut 5 bases from V and 4 bases from J; bases unmatched to any gene: 7. CDR1 is LGHNA, CDR2 YSLEER, per germline. This CDR3 contains 14 residues. The CDR3 is CASSDGTDSYGYTF. The CDR3 nucleotides are TGCGCCAGCAGCGACGGGACAGACAGCTATGGCTACACCTTC.

This sequence joins TRBV12-5 and TRBJ2-2; D gene unclear. Trimming took off 8 bases at V and 7 bases at J, with 8 bases between the two ends. Germline values: CDR1 LGHNT, CDR2 FRNRAP. The CDR3 has 11 amino acids. The CDR3 is CASWSYGELFF. The DNA of the CDR3 is TGTGCTAGTTGGAGTTACGGGGAGCTGTTTTTT.

The chain links TRBV5-1 to TRBJ1-1; 8 bases are a match to TRBD1. V lost 6 bases and J lost 0; bases outside the gene matches: 7. The length of the CDR3 is 15 residues. Germline CDR1 is SGHRS and CDR2 is YFSETQ. As DNA, the CDR3 is TGCGCCAGCACACAGGGGGTTAGAGTGAACACTGAAGCTTTCTTT. Residues: CASTQGVRVNTEAFF.

V is TRBV5-8 and J is TRBJ1-2; D gene uncertain. The V and J ends lost 1 base and 7 bases respectively, with 17 bases between them. The germline CDR1 and CDR2 sequences are SGHTS and YDEGEE. The CDR3 spans 15 residues. CDR3 DNA sequence: TGTGCCAGCAGCTTGCGCACGTTCGGGAGATCTGGCTACACCTTC. It codes for CASSLRTFGRSGYTF.

This sequence joins TRBV4-3 and TRBJ2-1; tentatively, D is TRBD1 (6 bases). Germline assignment: CDR1 LGHNA and CDR2 YSLEER. V lost 0 bases to trimming and J lost 7 bases, with 10 bases between them. The length of the CDR3 is 14 residues. The CDR3: CASSQDAGVNEQFF. The CDR3 coding sequence is TGCGCCAGCAGCCAAGATGCAGGGGTGAATGAGCAGTTCTTC.

The rearrangement uses TRBV28 and TRBJ1-2; unclear D gene. Trimming left V 6 bases short and J 2 bases short, with 13 bases between. The germline gives CDR1 MDHEN, CDR2 SYDVKM. The CDR3 covers 14 residues. The CDR3 DNA follows: TGTGCCAGCAGCCCTGTTGGGCGAAACTATGGCTACACCTTC. Its protein is CASSPVGRNYGYTF.

J is TRBJ1-1 and V is TRBV7-9, with D possibly TRBD1 on 6 matching bases. The CDR3 is 13 residues long. The germline V gene encodes CDR1 SEHNR and CDR2 FQNEAQ (reference sequence). V was clipped by 5 bases and J by 1 base, with 8 bases between them. The CDR3 nucleotides read TGTGCCAGCAGCAAGACAGGGAACACTGAAGCTTTCTTT. It codes for CASSKTGNTEAFF. Using reference TRBV7-9 and TRBJ1-1 for the parts outside the CDR3, the full variable domain is DTGVSQNPRHKITKRGQNVTFRCDPISEHNRLYWYRQTLGQGPEFLTYFQNEAQLEKSRLLSDRFSAERPKGSFSTLEIQRTEQGDSAMYLCASSKTGNTEAFFGQGTRLTVV.

The V call is TRBV4-1, the J call TRBJ1-1; 8 nucleotides line up with TRBD1. In germline, CDR1 is MGHRA, CDR2 YSYEKL. The ends lost 0 bases at V and 6 bases at J; junction bases unmatched: 6. The CDR3 sequence is 15 residues long. The CDR3 nucleotides read TGCGCCAGCAGCCAAGAGCAGGGGGCTATCTCTGAAGCTTTCTTT. Amino acids: CASSQEQGAISEAFF.

The J gene is TRBJ2-2, the V gene TRBV29-1; 9 bases fit TRBD2. Trimming removed 4 bases from V and 5 bases from J; junction bases left unmatched: 8. CDR1 SQVTM and CDR2 ANQGSEA come from the germline V gene. The CDR3 runs 15 residues. CDR3 sequence reads: CSVGGALAGTGELFF. The CDR3 region has the DNA TGCAGCGTTGGGGGCGCCCTAGCGGGAACCGGGGAGCTGTTTTTT.

V is TRBV19 and J is TRBJ1-1, with TRBD1 matching over 7 bases. In germline, CDR1 is LNHDA, CDR2 SQIVND (reference sequence). The CDR3 is 14 amino acids. J was trimmed by 0 bases and V by 7 bases; bases with no gene match: 5. CDR3 coding DNA: TGTGCCAGTATACGACAGGGTATGAACACTGAAGCTTTCTTT. This sequence encodes CASIRQGMNTEAFF.

The chain uses TRBV9 and TRBJ1-5, with 7 nucleotides matching TRBD1. After removal of 5 bases from V and 2 bases from J, the junction contained 4 bases not matched to a gene. Germline CDR1 is SGDLS and CDR2 is YYNGEE. The CDR3 consists of 14 residues. The DNA of the CDR3 is TGTGCCAGCAGTCGAGGACAGGGCAATCAGCCCCAGCATTTT. As protein: CASSRGQGNQPQHF.

V is TRBV21-1 and J is TRBJ2-7; TRBD1, as called in the table, went unchecked against the DNA. TRBV21-1 is deemed a pseudogene. This CDR3 spans 9 amino acids. CDR3 sequence reads: CASSKGPYF. DNA for the CDR3: TGTGCCAGCAGCAAAGGGCCATACTTC.

The chain combines TRBV28 with TRBJ1-6, with D perhaps TRBD1 (5 bases). V was trimmed by 6 bases and J by 7 bases, leaving 22 bases between them. The CDR3 consists of 17 residues. Germline V lookup: CDR1 MDHEN, CDR2 SYDVKM. CDR3 residues: CASRHRQFWDVNSPLHF. The CDR3, as DNA: TGTGCCAGCAGACACCGACAGTTTTGGGATGTGAATTCACCCCTCCACTTT.

The chain carries TRBV4-3 and TRBJ2-7; D unclear. This CDR3 spans 13 amino acids. The V gene's germline CDR1 is LGHNA and CDR2 YSLEER. With 4 bases removed from V and 2 bases from J, the gap between germline ends came to 9 bases. Here the CDR3 reads CASSPHTAYEQYF. CDR3 nucleotides: TGCGCCAGCAGCCCCCATACGGCCTACGAGCAGTACTTC.

The chain has TRBV27 and TRBJ2-3; 15 positions match TRBD2. Trimming at V came to 4 bases and at J to 0 bases, leaving 5 bases not matched to a gene. The CDR3 covers 18 residues. Germline CDR1 is MNHEY and CDR2 is SMNVEV (reference sequence). Written as DNA, the CDR3 is TGTGCCAGCAGTTGGGGACTAGCGGGAGGCCCTAGCACAGATACGCAGTATTTT. Residues: CASSWGLAGGPSTDTQYF.

CDR3 protein: CASSVVPGSDTQYF. CDR3 nucleotides: TGTGCCAGCAGCGTAGTCCCAGGTTCAGATACGCAGTATTTT. V usage is TRBV9 and J usage is TRBJ2-3; D unclear. Germline-derived CDR1 and CDR2 are SGDLS and YYNGEE. V gave up 0 bases and J gave up 4 bases, with 9 bases separating them. This CDR3 spans 14 amino acids.

This clone was observed a single time. The chain uses TRBV28 and TRBJ2-1, with D possibly TRBD1 on 6 matching bases. V was shortened by 8 bases and J by 9 bases, with 14 bases between the two germline ends. The CDR3 is 12 residues long. Germline values: CDR1 MDHEN, CDR2 SYDVKM. The chain's CDR3 is CASGTVGAEQFF. For the CDR3, the DNA is TGTGCCAGCGGTACGGTGGGGGCTGAGCAGTTCTTC.